The 14 T cell receptor beta chains below were found in one sample sequenced in a study of T cell repertoires in cytomegalovirus infection. TCRdb ran MiXCR on the reads and lists one entry per CDR3 protein. The table has about 830,000 distinct CDR3 sequences, about 31% seen once; the top ten hold roughly an eighth. These receptors are not linked to any known antigen. The sample was cultured CD8+ T cells from PBMCs, taken from culture after CMV antigen stimulation. The source of these receptors is a human donor in good health (CMV status not recorded). Some clones in this sample may be carry-over from other donors' samples.

The gene calls are TRBV15 and TRBJ2-2, with TRBD2 matching over 7 bases. The CDR3 runs 17 residues. In germline, CDR1 is LNHNV, CDR2 YYDKDF (reference sequence). The junction had 10 bases not matched to a gene; V was cut back by 1 base and J by 5 bases. The CDR3 DNA is TGTGCCACCAGCAGAGGACGCCGGGAGGAGGGGACCGGGGAGCTGTTTTTT. It codes for CATSRGRREEGTGELFF. Filled out from reference TRBV15 and TRBJ2-2, the complete variable domain reads DAMVIQNPRYQVTQFGKPVTLSCSQTLNHNVMYWYQQKSSQAPKLLFHYYDKDFNNEADTPDNFQSRRPNTSFCFLDIRSPGLGDTAMYLCATSRGRREEGTGELFFGEGSRLTVL.

This chain uses TRBV9 with TRBJ2-5; D not resolved. The CDR3 contains 11 residues. In germline, CDR1 is SGDLS, CDR2 YYNGEE. The germline V and J ends were trimmed by 7 bases and 7 bases, with 11 bases remaining between them. The CDR3 DNA follows: TGTGCCAGCGGACCTCTGGGGACCCAGTACTTC. It specifies CASGPLGTQYF.

V and J are TRBV20-1 and TRBJ2-1; 9 bases map to TRBD1. The germline V gene has CDR1 DFQATT and CDR2 SNEGSKA (reference sequence). The length of the CDR3 is 13 residues. The V and J ends lost 2 bases and 6 bases, in that order; junction bases with no gene match: 2. Here the CDR3 DNA reads TGCAGTGCTAGACCGACAGGGGGCAATGAGCAGTTCTTC. It specifies CSARPTGGNEQFF.

This clonotype was recorded many times. This chain connects TRBV7-2 to TRBJ2-3; 10 bases align to TRBD1. Looked up from germline, CDR1 is SGHTA and CDR2 is FQGNSA. With V trimmed by 6 bases and J by 3 bases, 9 bases remained unmatched. The CDR3 loop spans 16 amino acids. In DNA form, the CDR3 reads TGTGCCAGCAGGGACCCCGGGACAGGGGAAACAGATACGCAGTATTTT. This gives the protein CASRDPGTGETDTQYF.

In its sample, this clonotype was seen a few times. V gene TRBV4-3 combines with J gene TRBJ2-1, with D unclear. Trimming shortened V by 0 bases and J by 1 base, and 7 bases separated the two germline ends. The CDR3 loop spans 15 amino acids. Germline V gene data show CDR1 as LGHNA and CDR2 as YSLEER. DNA for the CDR3: TGCGCCAGCAGCCAAGATCGCAGGTCCTACAATGAGCAGTTCTTC. The encoded protein is CASSQDRRSYNEQFF.

This clonotype came up a few times. CDR3 bases: TGTGCCAGCAGTGTCGACAGGGGTCCCTACAATGAGCAGTTCTTC. Its translation: CASSVDRGPYNEQFF. This chain uses TRBV6-1 with TRBJ2-1; 8 bases are a match to TRBD1. Per germline, CDR1 MNHNS and CDR2 SASEGT. The V segment lost 4 bases and the J segment 2 bases; nucleotides outside the gene matches: 4. This CDR3 comprises 15 residues.

The chain couples TRBV6-5 to TRBJ1-1; no reliable D call. The length of the CDR3 is 13 residues. The ends were cut back, 7 bases at V and 7 bases at J, with 16 bases in the middle. Germline V CDR1 and CDR2: MNHEY, SVGAGI. As DNA, the CDR3 is TGTGCCAGCACCTTACAGAGGAACGATGAAGCTTTCTTT. Translation gives CASTLQRNDEAFF.

This clonotype was seen a few times. The chain recombines TRBV28 with TRBJ1-6; possible D gene TRBD1, 5 bases. CDR3 size: 16 residues. CDR1 is MDHEN and CDR2 is SYDVKM in the germline V gene. Trimming shortened V by 9 bases and J by 0 bases, and 15 bases separated the two germline ends. The DNA for the CDR3 is TGTGCCAGTATATACGAAGGGGCCTCCTATAATTCACCCCTCCACTTT. This sequence encodes CASIYEGASYNSPLHF.

V is TRBV11-2 and J is TRBJ2-1, with 7 nucleotides matching TRBD2. V lost 7 bases to trimming and J lost 6 bases; unmatched junction nucleotides: 3. Germline lookup yields CDR1 SGHAT and CDR2 FQNNGV. There are 12 residues in the CDR3. The CDR3 is CASTERGNEQFF. The DNA for the CDR3 is TGTGCCAGCACGGAGCGGGGCAATGAGCAGTTCTTC.

This clonotype was detected ten times or more. The chain joins TRBV7-2 to TRBJ2-7; D uncertain. In germline, CDR1 is SGHTA, CDR2 FQGNSA. The CDR3 sequence is 13 residues long. The ends were cut back, 7 bases at V and 6 bases at J, with 16 bases in the middle. Written as DNA, the CDR3 is TGTGCCAGCAAAGCAGAGACCTACGGCGAGCAGTACGTC. Its translation: CASKAETYGEQYV.

This clonotype has only a few counts. As DNA, the CDR3 is TGTGCCAGCAGTCTAGGGGACTCTATAAGCTCCTACAATGAGCAGTTCTTC. Protein sequence: CASSLGDSISSYNEQFF. The rearrangement joins TRBV7-6 to TRBJ2-1; TRBD2 is a possible D gene (6 bases). The V and J ends lost 6 bases and 0 bases respectively, with 18 bases between them. CDR1 SGHVS and CDR2 FNYEAQ come from the germline V gene. The CDR3 length is 17 residues.

V gene TRBV4-2 combines with J gene TRBJ1-6; D uncertain. The V and J ends lost 0 bases and 0 bases respectively, with 9 bases between them. The CDR3 spans 17 residues. Germline CDR1 reads LGHNA; CDR2 reads YNFKEQ. The CDR3 sequence is CASSQDLGSSYNSPLHF. CDR3 DNA: TGTGCCAGCAGCCAAGATCTGGGGAGCTCCTATAATTCACCCCTCCACTTT.

This clonotype was detected ten times or more. The rearrangement uses TRBV4-1 and TRBJ2-5; D is possibly TRBD2 (6 bases). CDR1 is MGHRA and CDR2 is YSYEKL in the germline V gene. CDR3 size: 14 residues. Trimming shortened V by 2 bases and J by 2 bases, and 9 bases separated the two germline ends. CDR3 residues: CASSQTGLQETQYF. The CDR3 DNA reads as TGCGCCAGCAGCCAAACTGGACTACAAGAGACCCAGTACTTC.

CDR3 loop: CASSQFWAGDTGELFF. The CDR3 DNA reads as TGTGCCAGCAGCCAATTCTGGGCAGGGGACACCGGGGAGCTGTTTTTT. The chain is built from TRBV14 and TRBJ2-2; a possible D gene is TRBD1 (6 bases). The V end lost 2 bases, the J end lost 3 bases, and 13 bases lay between the germline ends. From germline, CDR1 is SGHDN and CDR2 FVKESK. The CDR3 has 16 residues.